The clone carrying this T cell receptor (beta chain) has a single count. The antigen remains unidentified. Selected positively for CCR7 and CD45RO-negative, naive CD8 cells excluded terminally differentiated effector memory CD45RA+ cells. Genomic DNA from each subset was divided evenly over several immunoSEQ plates. TCRdb's copy holds only in-frame clones and misses some; the assay was immunoSEQ multiplex PCR. Here the sample spans about 2 million clones, about 95% being singletons. The data originate from a study of shared clonotypes between healthy human individuals. Study context: Samples came from two female and a few male donors aged 18 to 49. General study findings and limits: Rarefaction exposed incomplete sorted-subset sequencing despite large depth. Few donors restricted represented genetic and exposure-history diversity.

CDR1 and CDR2 (germline): MNHNS, SASEGT. With 3 bases clipped from V and 4 bases from J, the junction kept 8 bases outside the gene matches. The CDR3 loop spans 15 amino acids. The chain recombines TRBV6-1 with TRBJ2-5; 7 bases are shared with TRBD2. This sequence originates from a man younger than 30 in good health. The specimen sequenced was naive CD8+ T cells sorted from blood. CDR3 sequence: CASSDHWVAGETQYF. For the CDR3, the DNA is TGTGCCAGCAGTGATCATTGGGTAGCGGGAGAGACCCAGTACTTC.